Each of the 19 T cell receptor beta chains below was sequenced from the same sample in a study of OX40 agonist ivuxolimab in advanced cancers. Data came from immunoSEQ multiplex PCR; TCRdb stores just in-frame clones and leaves some out. There are approximately 61,000 clones in the sample; about nine tenths occur only once, and 15% to 20% lies in the top ten. The sample consisted of CD4+ or CD8+ T cells sorted from blood, taken in a trial of the OX40 agonist ivuxolimab. These receptors came from an adult with an advanced solid tumor such as melanoma, head and neck, liver or kidney cancer.

V usage is TRBV7-9 and J usage is TRBJ1-5; 7 positions agree with TRBD1. V lost 3 bases and J lost 0; bases outside the gene matches: 14. This CDR3 has 19 residues. Germline V gives CDR1 SEHNR, CDR2 FQNEAQ (reference sequence). The CDR3 DNA reads as TGTGCCAGCAGCTTCACAGGGGTAGGACCAGAAAATAGCAATCAGCCCCAGCATTTT. Translation: CASSFTGVGPENSNQPQHF.

The chain joins TRBV6-5 to TRBJ2-1; 11 nucleotides agree with TRBD2. Looked up from germline, CDR1 is MNHEY and CDR2 is SVGAGI. J was trimmed by 6 bases and V by 4 bases; bases with no gene match: 5. This CDR3 contains 15 residues. CDR3 sequence (DNA): TGTGCCAGCAGTTCTATAGCGGGAGGGGTCAATGAGCAGTTCTTC. Its protein product is CASSSIAGGVNEQFF.

The V and J genes are TRBV6-5 and TRBJ2-7, with 8 bases lining up with TRBD2. CDR1 and CDR2 (germline): MNHEY, SVGAGI. The CDR3 consists of 15 residues. Trimming removed 0 bases from V and 3 bases from J; junction bases left unmatched: 4. In nucleotides, the CDR3 is TGTGCCAGCAGTTACTCCCAGCGGGAGAGCTACGAGCAGTACTTC. Translating it yields CASSYSQRESYEQYF.

The genes are TRBV28 and TRBJ2-1, with 9 bases identical to TRBD1. The CDR3 extends over 15 amino acids. J lost 9 bases, V lost 5 bases, and 11 bases had no gene match. Germline V gene sequence: CDR1 MDHEN, CDR2 SYDVKM. The CDR3 reads CASSQTGGDNSEQFF. The CDR3 DNA follows: TGTGCCAGCAGTCAAACAGGGGGCGATAATTCTGAGCAGTTCTTC.

The V and J genes are TRBV27 and TRBJ1-1; TRBD1 aligns across 8 bases. Germline V lookup: CDR1 MNHEY, CDR2 SMNVEV (reference sequence). Unmatched junction bases numbered 9, after V lost 6 bases and J lost 6 bases. CDR3 length: 14 residues. The CDR3 here is CASSPTGVFAEAFF. The CDR3 DNA reads TGTGCCAGCAGCCCGACAGGGGTATTCGCTGAAGCTTTCTTT.

This sequence joins TRBV25-1 and TRBJ2-1; TRBD2 matches 8 bases. CDR3 length equals 15 residues. Looked up from germline, CDR1 is MGHDK and CDR2 is SYGVNS. Germline trimming cut 6 bases from V and 7 bases from J; bases unmatched to any gene: 11. CDR3 DNA: TGTGCCAGCAGCCTCCAGGGACTAGGGCCAAATGAGCAGTTCTTC. It specifies CASSLQGLGPNEQFF.

This sequence joins TRBV27 and TRBJ1-5; D remains unclear. CDR3 length equals 14 residues. Trimming took 0 bases from V and 4 from J, leaving 7 bases between them. Germline assignment: CDR1 MNHEY and CDR2 SMNVEV (reference sequence). CDR3 in amino acids: CASSLSAGNQPQHF. Here the CDR3 DNA reads TGTGCCAGCAGTTTATCTGCGGGAAATCAGCCCCAGCATTTT.

In DNA, the CDR3 is TGTGCCAGCCGGGACTTTGGCACCGGGGAGCTGTTTTTT. This gives the protein CASRDFGTGELFF. This chain links TRBV7-9 with TRBJ2-2, with D tentatively TRBD2 (6 bases). The germline gives CDR1 SEHNR, CDR2 FQNEAQ (reference sequence). CDR3 size: 13 residues. V lost 8 bases, J lost 4 bases, and 11 bases lay in between.

The chain recombines TRBV27 with TRBJ2-1; 9 nucleotides align to TRBD2. CDR3 size: 17 residues. Germline loops: CDR1 MNHEY, CDR2 SMNVEV (reference sequence). Trimming removed 3 bases from V and 2 bases from J; junction bases left unmatched: 8. The CDR3 DNA follows: TGTGCCAGCAGTTTTGCTAGCGGGGTGGGTGCCTACAATGAGCAGTTCTTC. Its protein is CASSFASGVGAYNEQFF.

Turning to this clone: The junction shows a germline mismatch at one end, possibly a read error. CDR3 sequence reads: CLSGGARSYEQYF. The CDR3 DNA follows: TGCCTAAGCGGGGGGGCGCGGAGCTACGAGCAGTACTTC. The chain has TRBV2 and TRBJ2-7; 10 positions agree with TRBD2. The CDR3 is 13 amino acids. CDR1 and CDR2 from the germline V gene are SNHLY and FYNNEI.

The chain employs TRBV28 and TRBJ2-7; D is possibly TRBD1 (5 bases). The CDR3 length is 14 residues. The germline gives CDR1 MDHEN, CDR2 SYDVKM. V was shortened by 5 bases and J by 2 bases, with 13 bases between the two germline ends. The CDR3 coding sequence is TGTGCCAGCAGTCCTATCTCGGACACCTACGAGCAGTACTTC. This gives the protein CASSPISDTYEQYF.

The chain has TRBV19 and TRBJ2-1; TRBD2 aligns across 7 bases. The germline gives CDR1 LNHDA, CDR2 SQIVND (reference sequence). This CDR3 is built from 17 residues. With V trimmed by 7 bases and J by 0 bases, 12 bases remained unmatched. CDR3 sequence reads: CASTLGREASSYNEQFF. The CDR3 DNA reads as TGTGCCAGTACCCTGGGTCGGGAGGCAAGCTCCTACAATGAGCAGTTCTTC.

This chain uses TRBV13 with TRBJ2-1; weak D call: TRBD2 (6 bases). The CDR3 sequence is 15 residues long. The germline V gene encodes CDR1 PRHDT and CDR2 FYEKMQ (reference sequence). V dropped 5 bases and J dropped 1 base, with 12 bases sitting between them. CDR3 DNA sequence: TGTGCCAGCAGCATTCCAGGAGGGTCCTACAATGAGCAGTTCTTC. It specifies CASSIPGGSYNEQFF.

The genes are TRBV7-3 and TRBJ2-1; possibly TRBD2 for D (5 bases). The CDR3 spans 16 residues. Trimming removed 3 bases at V and 0 bases at J, with 12 bases between. CDR1 SGHTA and CDR2 FQGTGA come from the germline V gene. This chain's CDR3 is CASSFLSGSSYNEQFF. The CDR3 DNA reads TGTGCCAGCAGCTTCCTTAGTGGGAGCTCCTACAATGAGCAGTTCTTC. Full variable domain (rest looked up from reference TRBV7-3 and TRBJ2-1): GAGVSQTPSNKVTEKGKYVELRCDPISGHTALYWYRQSLGQGPEFLIYFQGTGAADDSGLPNDRFFAVRPEGSVSTLKIQRTERGDSAVYLCASSFLSGSSYNEQFFGPGTRLTVL.

CDR3 bases: TGCGCCAGCAGCTTGGTACAGGGGGGCACTGAAGCTTTCTTT. Translating gives CASSLVQGGTEAFF. V and J are TRBV5-1 and TRBJ1-1, with 8 bases that match TRBD1. Germline loops: CDR1 SGHRS, CDR2 YFSETQ. With 0 bases clipped from V and 4 bases from J, the junction kept 2 bases outside the gene matches. The CDR3 extends over 14 amino acids.

The chain links TRBV10-2 to TRBJ1-2, with 9 bases aligning to TRBD1. Germline V lookup: CDR1 WSHSY, CDR2 SAAADI. CDR3 length: 15 amino acids. V shed 8 bases and J 4 bases; nucleotides not matched to a gene: 11. CDR3 nucleotides: TGCGCCAGCTCTTCCACAGGGGGCACCCTCTATGGCTACACCTTC. Translation: CASSSTGGTLYGYTF.

The gene calls are TRBV19 and TRBJ2-1; D uncertain. This CDR3 region has 14 residues. Germline loops: CDR1 LNHDA, CDR2 SQIVND (reference sequence). V lost 6 bases to trimming and J lost 4 bases, with 13 bases between them. CDR3 loop: CASSGPAGYNEQFF. The DNA of the CDR3 is TGTGCCAGTAGCGGACCTGCCGGGTACAATGAGCAGTTCTTC.

A remark on this clone: Relative to the germline gene, one junction end is altered; a read error may explain this. The chain couples TRBV7-6 to TRBJ2-1, with unresolved D. The CDR3 runs 17 residues. Germline CDR1 and CDR2: SGHVS and FNYEAQ. The CDR3 bases are TGTGCCAGCAGCTTAGCGCGGCAGTTCCAAAATCACAACGAGCAGTTCTTC. Translation: CASSLARQFQNHNEQFF.

V and J are TRBV27 and TRBJ2-2; 7 bases map to TRBD2. Germline CDR1 and CDR2: MNHEY and SMNVEV (reference sequence). Trimming removed 3 bases from V and 0 bases from J; junction bases left unmatched: 7. This CDR3 contains 17 residues. CDR3 DNA: TGTGCCAGCAGTTTCCATCGACTAGCCGCGAACACCGGGGAGCTGTTTTTT. Translating it yields CASSFHRLAANTGELFF.